This is a list of T cell receptor beta chains from one sample in a study of T cell repertoires in cytomegalovirus infection. TCRdb reanalysed the reads using MiXCR and keeps one entry per CDR3 protein. In the table there are 300,000 or so distinct CDR3 sequences, about 25% of which are singletons. Material for sequencing was PBMCs. The source is a human donor in good health (CMV status not recorded). Some clones in this sample may be carry-over from other donors' samples. The CDR3 runs from the conserved cysteine through the conserved F or W. The D gene is left open where the match is weak. The size of a clone is reported for some rows only, either as once, few or many, or as a class for expanded clones.

j_call,d_call,clone_size,v_call,cdr3_aa,cdr3_nt
TRBJ2-3,TRBD2,-,TRBV10-3,CAISESGLAGGNTQYF,TGTGCCATCAGTGAGTCGGGACTAGCGGGGGGAAATACGCAGTATTTT
TRBJ2-2,TRBD2,many,TRBV28,CASSWGLATTGELFF,TGTGCCAGCAGTTGGGGACTAGCGACGACCGGGGAGCTGTTTTTT
TRBJ2-1,-,few,TRBV11-2,CASSLDLRGNEQFF,TGTGCCAGCAGCTTAGATCTCCGTGGGAATGAGCAGTTCTTC
TRBJ2-3,-,-,TRBV5-1,CASSQSQGGAVGQYF,TGCGCCAGCAGCCAGAGCCAAGGGGGGGCGGTGGGGCAGTATTTT
TRBJ2-7,TRBD1,-,TRBV27,CASSLVGQGPYEQYF,TGTGCCAGCAGTCTCGTCGGACAGGGACCTTACGAGCAGTACTTC
TRBJ2-5,TRBD1,-,TRBV5-3,CASSYGTGRGETQYF,TGTGCCAGCAGCTATGGGACAGGGAGAGGGGAGACCCAGTACTTC
TRBJ2-2,-,-,TRBV12-3/TRBV12-4,CASILQGTGELFF,TGTGCCAGCATTCTACAGGGAACCGGGGAGCTGTTTTTT
TRBJ2-5,-,-,TRBV6-2/TRBV6-3,CASSKYRNAKYQETQYF,TGTGCCAGCAGCAAGTACAGGAATGCCAAGTACCAAGAGACCCAGTACTTC
TRBJ2-1,-,many,TRBV7-6,CASSLRSGGPDNEQFF,TGTGCCAGCAGCTTAAGGTCGGGGGGCCCCGACAATGAGCAGTTCTTC
TRBJ2-7,-,few,TRBV3-1,CASSQGASEQYF,TGTGCCAGCAGCCAAGGAGCCTCCGAGCAGTACTTC
TRBJ2-5,TRBD2,few,TRBV14,CASSQARLASKQETQYF,TGTGCCAGCAGCCAAGCCCGACTAGCGAGCAAGCAAGAGACCCAGTACTTC
TRBJ2-1,TRBD2,many,TRBV28,CASRLAGVLEQFF,TGTGCCAGCAGACTAGCGGGAGTCTTGGAGCAGTTCTTC
TRBJ2-7,-,many,TRBV3-1,CASRAGMSYEQYF,TGTGCCTCACGGGCAGGGATGTCCTACGAGCAGTACTTC
TRBJ2-3,TRBD2,-,TRBV7-2,CASILNPAGGTDTQYF,TGTGCCAGCATCTTGAATCCAGCGGGGGGCACAGATACGCAGTATTTT
TRBJ2-7,TRBD1,-,TRBV28,CASSLRTGVRGEQYF,TGTGCCAGCAGTTTAAGGACAGGGGTGAGAGGGGAGCAGTACTTC
TRBJ1-1,TRBD1,-,TRBV20-1,CSAGRGLNTEAFF,TGCAGTGCCGGGAGGGGGCTGAACACTGAAGCTTTCTTT
TRBJ1-2,-,-,TRBV6-5,CASSGEGRAGYGYTF,TGTGCCAGCAGCGGGGAGGGCAGGGCAGGGTATGGCTACACCTTC
TRBJ1-6,TRBD1,many,TRBV7-9,CASRQRFDRGLNSPLHF,TGTGCCAGCAGACAGAGGTTCGACAGGGGATTAAATTCACCCCTCCACTTT
TRBJ1-1,-,-,TRBV4-1,CASSQGGQFMNTEAFF,TGCGCCAGCAGCCAGGGAGGACAATTTATGAACACTGAAGCTTTCTTT
TRBJ2-5,-,medium-sized,TRBV4-1,CASTGPSEETQYF,TGCGCCAGCACGGGACCCAGTGAGGAGACCCAGTACTTC
TRBJ1-1,-,many,TRBV11-2,CASSLAPRVNTEAFF,TGTGCCAGCAGCTTAGCCCCCAGGGTGAACACTGAAGCTTTCTTT
TRBJ2-1,-,few,TRBV7-2,CASSPRDFHSEQFF,TGTGCCAGCAGCCCCCGGGACTTTCATAGTGAGCAGTTCTTC
TRBJ2-7,TRBD1,many,TRBV7-9,CASSPLGQGASYEQYF,TGTGCCAGCAGCCCCCTGGGACAGGGGGCCTCCTACGAGCAGTACTTC
TRBJ1-5,-,many,TRBV28,CASRLRLGGANQPQHF,TGTGCCAGCAGACTTCGCTTAGGGGGGGCTAATCAGCCCCAGCATTTT
TRBJ1-5,-,many,TRBV28,CASSLIGAGRQPQHF,TGTGCCAGCAGTTTGATTGGGGCCGGCCGTCAGCCCCAGCATTTT
TRBJ1-5,-,-,TRBV5-3,CATGPRDQPQHF,TGTGCCACGGGACCCAGGGACCAGCCCCAGCATTTT
TRBJ2-1,TRBD2,-,TRBV7-2,CASRLSGTHNEQFF,TGTGCCAGCAGACTTAGCGGGACTCACAATGAGCAGTTCTTC
TRBJ2-5,TRBD2,many,TRBV7-2,CASSLSLASGTHDQETQYF,TGTGCCAGCAGCTTGAGTTTGGCTAGCGGGACACACGATCAAGAGACCCAGTACTTC